A single sample is the source of the 14 T cell receptor beta chains below, sequenced in a study of cytomegalovirus exposure and HLA in healthy donors (dated by TCRdb to about 2017). Receptors were amplified or captured by the immunoSEQ multiplex PCR assay. The multiplex PCR relied on a mix of 60 forward primers for TCR Vbeta segments and 13 reverse primers for TCR Jbeta segments. TCRdb mirrors the immuneACCESS table, restricted to in-frame sequences. Some clones are absent from its copies; in checked studies, under half trace to an unresolved V gene, and the reason for the others is unknown. Within this sample are about 170,000 clones, with approximately 80% of them counted one time only. Together, the top ten hold roughly 4.5% of the sample. Source material: PBMCs. Receptor source: a woman aged 45-65 years in good health and CMV-seropositive.

A note on this clone: At one end the junction does not follow the germline gene, possibly because of a read error. The chain couples TRBV7-7 to TRBJ2-7, with 8 bases that match TRBD2. CDR3 length: 15 residues. CDR1 is SSHAT and CDR2 is FNYEAQ in the germline V gene (reference sequence). The CDR3 nucleotides read TGTGCTAGCAGCCTCGGGGGGGACCTTTCCTACGAGCAGTACTTC. Encoded protein: CASSLGGDLSYEQYF.

This sequence joins TRBV10-3 and TRBJ2-1, with 10 bases aligning to TRBD2. The junction had 3 bases not matched to a gene; V was cut back by 0 bases and J by 7 bases. In germline, CDR1 is ENHRY, CDR2 SYGVKD. The CDR3 spans 15 residues. The CDR3 DNA is TGTGCCATCAGTGAGTCTACTAGCGGGAATAATGAGCAGTTCTTC. Protein sequence: CAISESTSGNNEQFF.

The chain has TRBV5-1 and TRBJ2-6, with D hard to call. The CDR3 loop spans 22 amino acids. The germline V and J ends were trimmed by 0 bases and 0 bases, with 25 bases remaining between them. Germline V CDR1 and CDR2: SGHRS, YFSETQ. CDR3 region: CASSLASSEARIFSSGANVLTF. As DNA, the CDR3 is TGCGCCAGCAGCTTGGCATCGAGTGAGGCTCGTATCTTTAGCTCTGGGGCCAACGTCCTGACTTTC.

The chain employs TRBV7-2 and TRBJ1-5; D is unclear. The CDR3 loop spans 15 amino acids. V was cut by 2 bases and J by 5 bases, with 13 bases left in between. The V gene's germline CDR1 is SGHTA and CDR2 FQGNSA. As DNA, the CDR3 is TGTGCCAGCAGCTTAAGTGGAACGAGGCATCAGCCCCAGCATTTT. Amino acid sequence: CASSLSGTRHQPQHF.

This rearrangement joins TRBV7-2 to TRBJ1-1, with a tentative D call TRBD1 (6 bases). The V gene lost 2 bases and the J gene lost 7 bases, with 11 bases spanning the gap. CDR3 length: 13 residues. The V gene's germline CDR1 is SGHTA and CDR2 FQGNSA. This chain's CDR3 is CASSLMGDIEAFF. CDR3 in DNA: TGTGCCAGCAGCTTAATGGGGGACATTGAAGCTTTCTTT.

The chain has TRBV28 and TRBJ1-5; no clear D. The CDR3 runs 13 residues. Germline V CDR1 and CDR2: MDHEN, SYDVKM. The V end was cut by 8 bases, the J end by 6 bases, with 14 bases between. The CDR3, as DNA: TGTGCCAGCGAAACCGGCCGGGTTCAGCCCCAGCATTTT. It translates to CASETGRVQPQHF.

The chain links TRBV7-2 to TRBJ2-3; the D gene is possibly TRBD1 (6 bases). V lost 3 bases, J lost 4 bases, and 20 bases lay in between. This CDR3 has 17 amino acids. CDR1 and CDR2 from the germline V gene are SGHTA and FQGNSA. The CDR3 DNA follows: TGTGCCAGCAGCTTTGGTCGCGGCAGGGGAATACCAGATACGCAGTATTTT. Protein sequence: CASSFGRGRGIPDTQYF.

The gene calls are TRBV23-1 and TRBJ1-5; 8 bases are shared with TRBD1. TRBV23-1 is designated an ORF whose function remains uncertain. V gave up 0 bases and J gave up 2 bases; unmatched junction bases: 6. The CDR3 totals 17 residues. Here the CDR3 DNA reads TGCGCCAGCAGTCAATCCGGACAGGGAGGGGGCAATCAGCCCCAGCATTTT. Translated, it gives CASSQSGQGGGNQPQHF.

The V and J genes are TRBV5-1 and TRBJ2-3, with D possibly being TRBD2 (6 bases). The V gene's germline CDR1 is SGHRS and CDR2 YFSETQ. This CDR3 is 16 amino acids long. V was trimmed by 0 bases and J by 5 bases, leaving 16 bases between them. The CDR3 loop is CASSLDFPGDGDTQYF. CDR3 DNA sequence: TGCGCCAGCAGCTTGGACTTCCCGGGGGATGGAGATACGCAGTATTTT.

The V gene is TRBV4-3, the J gene TRBJ2-5, with 7 bases that match TRBD1. The assigned J gene may be wrong: the sequence end matches TRBJ2-7 better. The CDR3 loop spans 15 amino acids. Germline V gene data show CDR1 as LGHNA and CDR2 as YSLEER. The CDR3 region has the DNA TGCGCCAGCAGCGATACAGGGGTCAGCTCCTACGAGCAGTACTTC. Translating it yields CASSDTGVSSYEQYF.

V is TRBV5-1 and J is TRBJ2-7, with a tentative D call TRBD1 (6 bases). The germline CDR1 and CDR2 sequences are SGHRS and YFSETQ. V was shortened by 1 base and J by 0 bases, with 14 bases between the two germline ends. The CDR3 length is 16 residues. The CDR3 loop reads CASSLLAGATSYEQYF. The CDR3, as DNA: TGCGCCAGCAGCTTGTTAGCAGGGGCGACCTCCTACGAGCAGTACTTC.

The chain links TRBV19 to TRBJ1-5, with 8 bases aligning to TRBD1. Germline assignment: CDR1 LNHDA and CDR2 SQIVND (reference sequence). V lost 6 bases to trimming and J lost 6 bases; unmatched junction nucleotides: 7. This CDR3 is 14 amino acids long. CDR3 in DNA: TGTGCCAGTAGACAAGACAGGGGTCGTCAGCCCCAGCATTTT. It codes for CASRQDRGRQPQHF.

The V call is TRBV10-3, the J call TRBJ1-1, with D possibly matching TRBD1 (5 bases). CDR1 and CDR2 from the germline V gene are ENHRY and SYGVKD. V dropped 3 bases and J dropped 8 bases, with 10 bases sitting between them. This CDR3 comprises 12 residues. Here the CDR3 reads CAISERQGEAFF. The CDR3 nucleotides are TGTGCCATCAGTGAACGGCAGGGCGAAGCTTTCTTT.

CDR3 in DNA: TGTGCCAGCAGCTTTAGCGGGGGGAACACCGGGGAGCTGTTTTTT. It translates to CASSFSGGNTGELFF. V usage is TRBV7-2 and J usage is TRBJ2-2; 9 bases line up with TRBD2. The CDR3 runs 15 residues. V trimming: 3 bases; J trimming: 1 base; junction bases outside the gene matches: 0. CDR1 SGHTA and CDR2 FQGNSA come from the germline V gene.